One T cell receptor (beta chain) is described in this entry. Its cognate antigen is unknown. Germline trimming cut 1 base from V and 2 bases from J; bases unmatched to any gene: 9. In germline, CDR1 is SGHTA, CDR2 FQGNSA. The CDR3 runs 18 residues. This table comes from immunoSEQ multiplex PCR, and its TCRdb copy is limited to in-frame clones, with some not included. The sample holds fewer than 55,000 clones, roughly three quarters seen once. These data are taken from a study of radiotherapy plus CTLA-4 blockade in lung cancer. Study results and caveats: According to reports, early shifts in blood T cell clones, alongside interferon-beta, forecast response most accurately.

The receptor comes from a human donor with non-small cell lung cancer whose response to radiotherapy plus ipilimumab could not be evaluated. The chain carries TRBV7-2 and TRBJ2-5; 11 bases are shared with TRBD2. The sample consisted of peripheral blood, taken from a patient treated with radiotherapy plus ipilimumab. CDR3 amino acids: CASSLVPASGGIQETQYF. CDR3 nucleotide sequence: TGTGCCAGCAGCTTAGTACCTGCTAGCGGGGGGATACAAGAGACCCAGTACTTC.